The rows below give T cell receptor beta chains drawn from one sample of a study of graft-versus-host responses after intestinal transplantation. The table came from immunoSEQ multiplex PCR; TCRdb's copy has only in-frame clones and leaves some out. This sample has 7,500 to 10,000 clones, with around four fifths found just once. Source: ileum tissue, taken about 520 days after intestinal transplant. The receptors come from a human patient who received an intestinal transplant, so some T cells may come from the graft donor. Both conserved end residues are trimmed from each CDR3. Clone size is shown for a subset of rows, as once, few, many or a class of expanded clone.

v_call	clone_size	j_call	cdr3_aa
TRBV5-1	-	TRBJ1-1	ASSLGRVETEAF
TRBV29-1	-	TRBJ1-1	SVDKGVGEAF
TRBV28	-	TRBJ1-4	ASSAPGGANEKLF
TRBV5-1	few	TRBJ1-3	ASSPDRGNTIY
TRBV4-1	-	TRBJ1-5	ASSPHLTDFNQPQH
TRBV7-2	-	TRBJ2-7	ASSPDPRYEQY
TRBV27	-	TRBJ1-2	ASSSGQGREDGYT
TRBV5-4	-	TRBJ2-5	ASSPAGGRFQETQY
TRBV9	-	TRBJ2-2	ASRPGVAGELF
TRBV7-2	-	TRBJ2-7	ASSLAIRDSTYEQY
TRBV14	-	TRBJ2-7	ASSHPETGVEQY
TRBV11-2	-	TRBJ1-2	ASSLTGSLNYGYT
TRBV27	-	TRBJ2-2	ASSFSSTGELF
TRBV11-2	-	TRBJ2-7	ASSLGVGEQY
TRBV7-2	-	TRBJ2-6	ASRTSYRAGANVLT
TRBV4-1	-	TRBJ1-3	ASSQVRRGVGNTIY
TRBV28	-	TRBJ1-5	ASSLWWSDQPQH
TRBV28	-	TRBJ1-4	ASSPGGAVGEKLF
TRBV6-5	-	TRBJ1-4	ASSYYRGENEKLF
TRBV5-1	-	TRBJ2-7	ASSLPGRAGDEQY
TRBV6-5	few	TRBJ1-1	ASRGLGAEGEAF
TRBV5-1	-	TRBJ2-2	ASKQGSGELF
TRBV5-1	-	-	ASSFGDRTSEQY
TRBV18	-	TRBJ1-1	ASSRTGEAF
TRBV5-1	-	TRBJ2-3	ASSVVVTDTQY
TRBV28	-	TRBJ1-6	ASSFGQSNSPLH
TRBV2	-	TRBJ2-7	ASRGYYEQY
TRBV11-2	-	TRBJ2-1	ASSLRQGVGNEQF
TRBV6-5	-	TRBJ1-3	ASSLGHSGNTIY
TRBV5-3	-	TRBJ1-1	ARSLMGDRETEAF
TRBV29-1	-	TRBJ2-7	SVVGLAGTYEQY